The T cell receptor (beta chain) under discussion was sequenced for a study of blood T cells in healthy people across ages (dated by TCRdb to 2014 to 2015). About the full investigation: In model experiments, template switching captured about one uniquely barcoded TCR beta cDNA molecule for every two T cells. Two additional independent replicas of 1 million unique cDNA reads from the same blood draw were analyzed for two donors (one aged 18 to 29 and one aged 80 or older). Age-related changes in TCR beta repertoire diversity were measured in the study by deep sequencing normalized with unique cDNA molecular identifiers. To avoid experimental bias, donors of different ages were randomly spread across the sequencing lanes. The donors were split into four age groups: young (average around 17 years), middle-aged (more than 35), aged (roughly 60) and long-lived (roughly 86).

Library construction relied on 5' RACE. TCRdb names Illumina HiSeq 2500 as the instrument used. A second about 7 to 11 cycle PCR used a sample-barcoded 5' primer and a J-beta primer mix. Each TCR beta cDNA molecule received a unique molecular identifier from a template-switch 5' adaptor carrying 12 random nucleotides. At least 2.5 million CDR3-containing paired-end reads were obtained from each sample. The Mint cDNA synthesis kit, primed by a TRBC-specific oligonucleotide, was used to synthesize first-strand cDNA from all RNA. Following uracil-DNA glycosylase treatment, all cDNA underwent a first 18-cycle PCR with the universal primers M1SS and BC2_uni_R. The authors processed their data as follows. For normalization, 1 million high-quality reads, each with a distinct molecular identifier, were randomly selected from each sample. Instead of being binned into consensus sequences, reads with shared molecular identifiers were discarded. CDR3 identification, clonotype clustering and error correction used MiTCR with a Q25 quality threshold and the strictest error-elimination algorithm. A nonparametric unseen species model with Euler transformation was used to estimate a lower bound on total TCR beta diversity. Using fastp trimming at Q25 and MiXCR clonotype assembly, TCRdb reanalyzed the public sequencing data and kept in-frame beta chains. Every CDR3 protein is listed once, alongside the most common genes and DNA of its rows. The V and J calls and clone size come from TCRdb's table, not from the authors' own analysis. In this sample the table shows hundreds of thousands of distinct CDR3 sequences, around a fifth of which occur a single time. The leading ten clones occupy 3% to 4.5% of the sample.

The donors were a few dozen Caucasian individuals from Russia, aged 6 to 90 years, who were systemically healthy. About 9.8 milliliters of peripheral blood were drawn from each donor into EDTA-treated Vacutainer tubes. Ficoll-Paque density-gradient centrifugation was used to isolate PBMCs, with at least 6 million obtained per sample. Trizol reagent was used to extract total RNA from PBMCs, with at least 5.5 micrograms per sample. The percentages of naive CD45RAhigh/CD27high T cells were determined by flow cytometry on a PBMC aliquot from every donor. Paper-wide results and their limitations: Because profiling used bulk unsorted PBMCs, naive and antigen-experienced compartments could not be compared conclusively. Estimates of total diversity based on one million sequenced T cells were regarded as lower bounds and as underestimates. Observed TCR beta diversity per million T cells fell roughly linearly with age, and a significant reduction was already apparent by age approximately 40. Because the CMV infection status of the donors was unknown, age-related changes in expanded clonotypes may potentially have been confounded. Compared with the aged group, more naive CD4+ T cells, fewer expanded clones and increased TCR diversity were shown by the long-lived group, suggesting age selection. The percentage of naive T cells measured by flow cytometry correlated strongly with observed TCR beta diversity.

Measured from the cysteine to the phenylalanine, the CDR3 is 14 residues long. Of the read, only the CDR3 DNA is kept; its 42 bases are in frame from base 1. V and J lose 1 base and 0 bases, and a span of 4 bases separates them. This clonotype appeared many times. It lacks a known antigen. Base qualities were left out, and no much larger clone turns up one base away. The receptor chain draws on TRBV12-3 or TRBV12-4 and TRBJ2-1, with no confident D gene call. The specimen was blood. The sequence was collected from a man aged 65-85 years in good health. For the CDR3, the sequence is CASSLGFSYNEQFF. The DNA is TGTGCCAGCAGTTTAGGTTTCTCCTACAATGAGCAGTTCTTC.